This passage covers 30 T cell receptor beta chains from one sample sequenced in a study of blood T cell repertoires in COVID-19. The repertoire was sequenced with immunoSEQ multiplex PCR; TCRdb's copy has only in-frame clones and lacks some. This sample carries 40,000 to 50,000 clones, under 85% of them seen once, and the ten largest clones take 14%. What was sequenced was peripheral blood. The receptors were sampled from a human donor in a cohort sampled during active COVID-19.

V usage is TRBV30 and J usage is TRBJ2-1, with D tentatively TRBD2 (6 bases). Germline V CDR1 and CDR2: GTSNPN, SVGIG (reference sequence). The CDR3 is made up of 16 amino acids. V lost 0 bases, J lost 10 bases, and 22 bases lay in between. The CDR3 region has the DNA TGTGCCTGGAGTGTAGGGGTACTAGCTCGGACGGGGGAGCAGTTCTTC. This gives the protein CAWSVGVLARTGEQFF. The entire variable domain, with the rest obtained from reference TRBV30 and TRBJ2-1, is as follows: SQTIHQWPATLVQPVGSPLSLECTVEGTSNPNLYWYRQAAGRGLQLLFYSVGIGQISSEVPQNLSASRPQDRQFILSSKKLLLSDSGFYLCAWSVGVLARTGEQFFGPGTRLTVL.

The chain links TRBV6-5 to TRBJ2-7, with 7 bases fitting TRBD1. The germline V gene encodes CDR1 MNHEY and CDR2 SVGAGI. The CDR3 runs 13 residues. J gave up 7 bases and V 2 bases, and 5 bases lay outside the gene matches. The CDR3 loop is CASSYDRVREQYF. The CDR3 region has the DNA TGTGCCAGCAGTTACGACAGGGTGAGGGAGCAGTACTTC.

CDR3 nucleotide sequence: TGTGCCAGAAGCTTGGCCGGGCGGGGCTACGAGCAGTACTTC. Residues: CARSLAGRGYEQYF. The chain links TRBV5-3 to TRBJ2-7, with D perhaps matching TRBD2 (6 bases). TRBV5-3 is annotated as an ORF whose role is uncertain. CDR3 length equals 14 residues. V lost 0 bases and J 3 bases, leaving 10 bases between the germline ends.

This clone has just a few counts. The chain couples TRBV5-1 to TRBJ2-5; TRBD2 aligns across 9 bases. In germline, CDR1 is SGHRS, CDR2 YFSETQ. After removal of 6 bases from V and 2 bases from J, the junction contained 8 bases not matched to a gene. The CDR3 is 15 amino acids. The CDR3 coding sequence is TGCGCCAGCACCTATAGCGGGAGAAGTCAAGAGACCCAGTACTTC. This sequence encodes CASTYSGRSQETQYF. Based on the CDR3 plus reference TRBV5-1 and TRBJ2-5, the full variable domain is KAGVTQTPRYLIKTRGQQVTLSCSPISGHRSVSWYQQTPGQGLQFLFEYFSETQRNKGNFPGRFSGRQFSNSRSEMNVSTLELGDSALYLCASTYSGRSQETQYFGPGTRLLVL.

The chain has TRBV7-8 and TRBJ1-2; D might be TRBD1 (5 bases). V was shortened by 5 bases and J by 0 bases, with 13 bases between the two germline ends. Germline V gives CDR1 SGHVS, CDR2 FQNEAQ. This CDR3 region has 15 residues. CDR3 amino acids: CASSADRVSNYGYTF. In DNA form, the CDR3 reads TGTGCCAGCAGCGCTGACAGAGTTTCTAACTATGGCTACACCTTC.

The CDR3 bases are TGTGCCAGCAGTTTAGAGCCTTGGGGGGGTACTGAAGCTTTCTTT. This translates into CASSLEPWGGTEAFF. The chain employs TRBV27 and TRBJ1-1; TRBD1 is a possible D gene (5 bases). Germline V gene sequence: CDR1 MNHEY, CDR2 SMNVEV (reference sequence). The CDR3 runs 15 residues. Trimming shortened V by 2 bases and J by 5 bases, and 15 bases separated the two germline ends.

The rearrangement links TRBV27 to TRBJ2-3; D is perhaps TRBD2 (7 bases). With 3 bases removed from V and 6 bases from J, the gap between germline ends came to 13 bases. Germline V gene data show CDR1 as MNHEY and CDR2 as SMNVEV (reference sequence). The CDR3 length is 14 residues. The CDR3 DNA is TGTGCCAGCAGTTTTAGGGGGGGTGCTGATACGCAGTATTTT. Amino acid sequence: CASSFRGGADTQYF.

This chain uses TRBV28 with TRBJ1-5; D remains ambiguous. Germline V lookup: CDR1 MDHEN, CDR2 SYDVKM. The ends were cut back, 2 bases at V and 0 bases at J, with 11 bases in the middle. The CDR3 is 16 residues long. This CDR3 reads CASSLIAGNSNQPQHF. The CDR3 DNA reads TGTGCCAGCAGTTTAATCGCCGGGAATAGCAATCAGCCCCAGCATTTT.

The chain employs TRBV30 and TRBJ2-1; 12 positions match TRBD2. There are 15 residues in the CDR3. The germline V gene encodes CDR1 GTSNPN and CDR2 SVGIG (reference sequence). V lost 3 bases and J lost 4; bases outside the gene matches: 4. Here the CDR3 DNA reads TGTGCCTGGAGCCTTACTAGCGGGGGGTACAATGAGCAGTTCTTC. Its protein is CAWSLTSGGYNEQFF.

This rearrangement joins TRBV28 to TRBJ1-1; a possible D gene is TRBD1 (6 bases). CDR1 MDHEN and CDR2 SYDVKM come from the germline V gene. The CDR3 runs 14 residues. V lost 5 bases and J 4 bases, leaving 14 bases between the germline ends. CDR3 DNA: TGTGCCAGCAGTCCCAGGGGTCGAAGCACTGAAGCTTTCTTT. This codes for CASSPRGRSTEAFF.

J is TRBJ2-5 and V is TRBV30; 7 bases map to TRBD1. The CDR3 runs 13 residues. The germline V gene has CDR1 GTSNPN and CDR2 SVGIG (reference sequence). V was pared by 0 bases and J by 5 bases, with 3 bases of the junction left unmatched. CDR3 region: CAWSVGGGETQYF. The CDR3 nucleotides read TGTGCCTGGAGTGTAGGGGGCGGTGAGACCCAGTACTTC.

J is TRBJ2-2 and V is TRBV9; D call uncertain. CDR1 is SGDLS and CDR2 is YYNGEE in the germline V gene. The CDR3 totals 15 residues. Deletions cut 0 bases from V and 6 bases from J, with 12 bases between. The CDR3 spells CASSVEAGSPGELFF. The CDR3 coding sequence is TGTGCCAGCAGCGTAGAAGCAGGATCTCCCGGGGAGCTGTTTTTT.

The CDR3 DNA follows: TGTGCCAGCTCACAGACAGGGTATCATGGCAATGAGCAGTTCTTC. Its protein is CASSQTGYHGNEQFF. This chain links TRBV18 with TRBJ2-1, with 7 bases that match TRBD1. The CDR3 totals 15 residues. CDR1 is KGHSH and CDR2 is LQKENI in the germline V gene. The V gene end was trimmed by 4 bases and the J gene end by 6 bases; junction bases not matched to a gene: 9.

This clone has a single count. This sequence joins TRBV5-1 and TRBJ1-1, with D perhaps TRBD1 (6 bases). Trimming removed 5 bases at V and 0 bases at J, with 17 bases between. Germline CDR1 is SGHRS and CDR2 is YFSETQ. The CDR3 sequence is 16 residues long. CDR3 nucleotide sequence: TGCGCCAGCAGTCGGTTCTCGGACAGCCTGAACACTGAAGCTTTCTTT. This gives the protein CASSRFSDSLNTEAFF.

The CDR3 is CSVTKTDSEAFF. The CDR3 DNA reads TGCAGCGTTACCAAAACCGACAGTGAAGCTTTCTTT. This chain links TRBV29-1 with TRBJ1-1; tentative D call: TRBD1 (5 bases). V was cut by 5 bases and J by 7 bases, with 14 bases left in between. CDR3 length: 12 residues. The germline CDR1 and CDR2 sequences are SQVTM and ANQGSEA.

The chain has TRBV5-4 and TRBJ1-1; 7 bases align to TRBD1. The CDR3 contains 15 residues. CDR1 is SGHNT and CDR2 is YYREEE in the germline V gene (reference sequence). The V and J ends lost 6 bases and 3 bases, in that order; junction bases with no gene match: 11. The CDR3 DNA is TGTGCCAGCAAAGGAACAGGGGAGGTCTACACTGAAGCTTTCTTT. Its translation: CASKGTGEVYTEAFF.

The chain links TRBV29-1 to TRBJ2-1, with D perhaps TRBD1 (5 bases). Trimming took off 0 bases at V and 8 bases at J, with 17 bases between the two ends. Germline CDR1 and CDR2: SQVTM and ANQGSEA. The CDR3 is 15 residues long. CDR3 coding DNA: TGCAGCGTTGAAGATCAAAGGGGCCACCGGGATGAGCAGTTCTTC. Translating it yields CSVEDQRGHRDEQFF.

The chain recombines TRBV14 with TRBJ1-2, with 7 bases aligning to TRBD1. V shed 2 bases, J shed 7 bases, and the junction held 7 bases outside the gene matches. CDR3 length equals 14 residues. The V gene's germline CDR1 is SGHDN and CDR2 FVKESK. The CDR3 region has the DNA TGTGCCAGCAGCCAAAGGGGGCGCGAAGGTGGCTACACCTTC. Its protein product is CASSQRGREGGYTF.

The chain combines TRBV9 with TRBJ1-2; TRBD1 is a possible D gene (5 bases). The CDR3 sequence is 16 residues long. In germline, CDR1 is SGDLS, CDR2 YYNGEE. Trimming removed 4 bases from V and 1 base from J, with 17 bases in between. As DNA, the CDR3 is TGTGCCAGCAGCCCCCGGGGGGACCGACATAACTATGGCTACACCTTC. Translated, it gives CASSPRGDRHNYGYTF.

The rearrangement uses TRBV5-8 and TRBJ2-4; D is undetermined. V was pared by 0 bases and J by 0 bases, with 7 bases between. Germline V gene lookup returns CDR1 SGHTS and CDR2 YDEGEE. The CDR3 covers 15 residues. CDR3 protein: CASSLGAVAKNIQYF. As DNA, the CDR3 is TGTGCCAGCAGCTTGGGGGCAGTAGCCAAAAACATTCAGTACTTC.

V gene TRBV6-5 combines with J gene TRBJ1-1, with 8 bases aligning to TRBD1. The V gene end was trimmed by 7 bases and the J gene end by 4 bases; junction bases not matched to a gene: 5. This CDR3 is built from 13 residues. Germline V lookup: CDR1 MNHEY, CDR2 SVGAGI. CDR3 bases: TGTGCCAGCAAGGCCGGACAGGGCACTGAAGCTTTCTTT. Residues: CASKAGQGTEAFF.

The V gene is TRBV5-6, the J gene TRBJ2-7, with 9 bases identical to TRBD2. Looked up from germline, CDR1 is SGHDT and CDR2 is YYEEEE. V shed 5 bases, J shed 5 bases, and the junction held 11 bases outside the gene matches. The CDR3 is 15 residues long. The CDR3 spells CASRRGAGGGDEQYF. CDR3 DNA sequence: TGTGCCAGCAGGAGGGGAGCGGGAGGCGGCGACGAGCAGTACTTC.

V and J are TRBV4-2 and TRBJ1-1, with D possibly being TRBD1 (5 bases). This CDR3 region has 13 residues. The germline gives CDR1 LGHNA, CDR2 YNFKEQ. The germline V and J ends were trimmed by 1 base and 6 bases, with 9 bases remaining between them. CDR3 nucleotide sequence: TGTGCCAGCAGCCAAGGGCGGGGACCTGAAGCTTTCTTT. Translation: CASSQGRGPEAFF.

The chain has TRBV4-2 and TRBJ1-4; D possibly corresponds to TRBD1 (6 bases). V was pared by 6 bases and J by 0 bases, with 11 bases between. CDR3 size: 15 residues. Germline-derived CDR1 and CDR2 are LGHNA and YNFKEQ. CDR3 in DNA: TGTGCCAGCAGGCCTACAGGGCCAACTAATGAAAAACTGTTTTTT. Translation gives CASRPTGPTNEKLFF.

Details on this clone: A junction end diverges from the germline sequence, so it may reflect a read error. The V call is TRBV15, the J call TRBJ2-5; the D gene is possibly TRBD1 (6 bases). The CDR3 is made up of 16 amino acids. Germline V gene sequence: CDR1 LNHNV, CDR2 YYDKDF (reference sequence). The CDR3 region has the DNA TGTGCCATCAGCAGAGTAAGCAGTGGACAGATAGAGACCCAGTACTTC. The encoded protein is CAISRVSSGQIETQYF.

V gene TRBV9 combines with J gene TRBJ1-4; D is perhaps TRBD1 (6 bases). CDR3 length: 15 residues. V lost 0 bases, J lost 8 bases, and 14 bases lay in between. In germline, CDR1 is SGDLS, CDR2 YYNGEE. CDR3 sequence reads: CASSVGPRDTEKLFF. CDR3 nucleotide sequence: TGTGCCAGCAGCGTAGGACCCCGGGACACCGAAAAACTGTTTTTT.

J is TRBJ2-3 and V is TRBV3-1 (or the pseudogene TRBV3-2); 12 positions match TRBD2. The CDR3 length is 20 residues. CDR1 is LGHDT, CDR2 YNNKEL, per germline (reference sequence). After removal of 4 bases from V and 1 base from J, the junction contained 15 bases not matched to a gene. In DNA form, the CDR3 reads TGTGCCAGCAGCCGTCATGGGGCGCTAGCGGGGGGGCGGGGCACAGATACGCAGTATTTT. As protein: CASSRHGALAGGRGTDTQYF.

The CDR3 spells CASSSGTGGTEAFF. The CDR3 coding sequence is TGTGCCAGCAGCTCCGGGACAGGAGGAACTGAAGCTTTCTTT. The V and J genes are TRBV28 and TRBJ1-1, with 8 bases lining up with TRBD1. Unmatched junction bases numbered 8, after V lost 6 bases and J lost 5 bases. The length of the CDR3 is 14 residues. The germline gives CDR1 MDHEN, CDR2 SYDVKM.

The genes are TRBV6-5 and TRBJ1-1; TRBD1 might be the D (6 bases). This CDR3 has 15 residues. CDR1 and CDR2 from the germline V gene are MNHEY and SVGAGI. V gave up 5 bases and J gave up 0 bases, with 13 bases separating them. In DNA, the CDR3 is TGTGCCAGCAGTCTCTCAGGGGTCTTGAACACTGAAGCTTTCTTT. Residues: CASSLSGVLNTEAFF.

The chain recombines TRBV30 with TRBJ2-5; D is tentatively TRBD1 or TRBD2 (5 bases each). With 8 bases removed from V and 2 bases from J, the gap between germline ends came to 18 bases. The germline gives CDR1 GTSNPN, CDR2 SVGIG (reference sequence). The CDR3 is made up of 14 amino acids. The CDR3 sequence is CAGGGILRQETQYF. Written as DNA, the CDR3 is TGTGCCGGGGGTGGCATTTTAAGACAAGAGACCCAGTACTTC.